Below, 23 T cell receptor beta chains from the same sample are listed, as sequenced in a study of T-cell reconstitution after alpha-beta-depleted transplantation in children. TCRbeta library construction was performed incorporating unique molecular identifiers. MiXCR, run by TCRdb on the PCR reads, gives a single entry per CDR3 protein. The data contain some 200,000 distinct CDR3 sequences, roughly 9.1% of them singletons. The material was PBMCs, mostly from graft donor cells, obtained 360 days after TCRalphabeta/CD19-depleted stem cell transplant. These receptor sequences come from a male patient between 2 and 10 years old who had a stem cell transplant for acute myeloid leukemia, so the T cells may come from the graft donor.

This clonotype has just a few counts. The chain joins TRBV5-8 to TRBJ1-5; no reliable D call. CDR3 length: 15 amino acids. Between the trimmed V and J ends, which lost 4 bases and 2 bases, there was a span of 13 bases. Germline CDR1 SGHTS, CDR2 YDEGEE. Here the CDR3 reads CASSPYFRGNQPQHF. CDR3 DNA: TGTGCCAGCAGCCCCTATTTTCGGGGCAATCAGCCCCAGCATTTT.

This clonotype came up many times. This chain uses TRBV12-3 or TRBV12-4 with TRBJ1-6; D ambiguous. The CDR3 spans 11 residues. Trimming took 3 bases from V and 6 from J, leaving 0 bases between them. CDR3 sequence (DNA): TGTGCCAGCAGTTTTAATTCACCCCTCCACTTT. It translates to CASSFNSPLHF.

This clonotype was picked up many times. The V call is TRBV12-3 or TRBV12-4, the J call TRBJ2-1; tentatively, D is TRBD2 (6 bases). V was cut by 5 bases and J by 9 bases, with 11 bases left in between. The CDR3 has 12 residues. The DNA of the CDR3 is TGTGCCAGCAGTCGGAGGGTTCCTGAGCAGTTCTTC. Translated: CASSRRVPEQFF.

CDR3 sequence (DNA): TGTGCCACCAGTGATAATGCGTTGGACAGGTTTTCGGGGGGCACAGATACGCAGTATTTT. Protein sequence: CATSDNALDRFSGGTDTQYF. The chain couples TRBV24-1 to TRBJ2-3; D perhaps matches TRBD1 (7 bases). Germline CDR1 reads KGHDR; CDR2 reads SFDVKD. V was trimmed by 3 bases and J by 1 base, leaving 25 bases between them. This CDR3 is built from 20 residues.

This clonotype turned up a few times. The CDR3 protein is CATSRDQGQTYEQYV. For the CDR3, the DNA is TGTGCCACCAGCAGAGATCAGGGACAGACCTACGAGCAGTACGTC. J is TRBJ2-7 and V is TRBV15; 7 nucleotides align to TRBD1. This CDR3 region has 15 residues. J gave up 2 bases and V 0 bases, and 4 bases lay outside the gene matches. Germline lookup yields CDR1 LNHNV and CDR2 YYDKDF (reference sequence).

This clonotype was recorded at least ten times. The chain joins TRBV11-2 to TRBJ1-5; D gene unclear. The V end lost 1 base, the J end lost 6 bases, and 7 bases lay between the germline ends. In germline, CDR1 is SGHAT, CDR2 FQNNGV. The CDR3 covers 13 residues. The CDR3, as DNA: TGTGCCAGCAGCTTAGCATTCTCTCAGCCCCAGCATTTT. Protein: CASSLAFSQPQHF.

This clonotype was seen repeatedly, ten times or more. The chain combines TRBV20-1 with TRBJ1-4, with a weak D call TRBD1 (6 bases). The CDR3 sequence is 16 residues long. Trimming took 6 bases from V and 0 from J, leaving 17 bases between them. CDR1 and CDR2 (germline): DFQATT, SNEGSKA (reference sequence). CDR3 region: CSAHGQSFTTNEKLFF. CDR3 nucleotides: TGCAGTGCCCACGGACAGAGTTTTACAACTAATGAAAAACTGTTTTTT.

This CDR3 is CASSFLSGTTYEQYF. In DNA form, the CDR3 reads TGCGCCAGCAGCTTCCTTAGCGGGACAACCTACGAGCAGTACTTC. V usage is TRBV5-1 and J usage is TRBJ2-7; 8 nucleotides agree with TRBD2. The V segment lost 2 bases and the J segment 2 bases; nucleotides outside the gene matches: 6. This CDR3 is 15 amino acids long. The germline V gene encodes CDR1 SGHRS and CDR2 YFSETQ.

This clonotype was detected a few times. This sequence joins TRBV2 and TRBJ1-4; D is perhaps TRBD1 (5 bases). The germline V gene encodes CDR1 SNHLY and CDR2 FYNNEI. Trimming took off 4 bases at V and 12 bases at J, with 15 bases between the two ends. The CDR3 is 13 residues long. The chain's CDR3 is CASSVNGVGELFF. CDR3 bases: TGTGCCAGCAGTGTAAACGGTGTGGGGGAACTGTTTTTT.

V and J are TRBV9 and TRBJ2-7; D gene ambiguous. CDR3 length: 13 amino acids. Trimming stripped 0 bases from V and 1 base from J, with 5 bases between. Germline loops: CDR1 SGDLS, CDR2 YYNGEE. The CDR3 DNA sequence: TGTGCCAGCAGCGTAGGGTTATCCTACGAGCAGTACTTC. Translation: CASSVGLSYEQYF.

The J gene is TRBJ2-3, the V gene TRBV7-3, with 10 bases fitting TRBD2. CDR1 SGHTA and CDR2 FQGTGA come from the germline V gene. J was trimmed by 0 bases and V by 1 base; bases with no gene match: 10. This CDR3 contains 19 residues. CDR3 loop: CASSLSASGSPGSTDTQYF. In DNA, the CDR3 is TGTGCCAGCAGCTTAAGCGCTAGCGGGAGTCCTGGTAGCACAGATACGCAGTATTTT.

This clonotype has ten or more counts. The gene calls are TRBV12-3 or TRBV12-4 and TRBJ2-1, with 8 bases lining up with TRBD2. V shed 1 base, J shed 5 bases, and the junction held 19 bases outside the gene matches. This CDR3 comprises 20 residues. CDR3 protein: CASSLVVVWVWREADNEQFF. The CDR3 DNA reads TGTGCCAGCAGTTTAGTAGTGGTTTGGGTTTGGCGGGAGGCAGACAATGAGCAGTTCTTC.

This clonotype showed up many times. The chain joins TRBV10-2 to TRBJ2-3; 9 bases agree with TRBD2. V trimming: 6 bases; J trimming: 2 bases; junction bases outside the gene matches: 12. CDR3 size: 17 residues. The germline gives CDR1 WSHSY, CDR2 SAAADI. CDR3 nucleotides: TGCGCCAGCAGCCGAAACGGGCTAGCGGGGATCACAGATACGCAGTATTTT. It codes for CASSRNGLAGITDTQYF.

V gene TRBV25-1 combines with J gene TRBJ1-4; a weak D match, TRBD1 (6 bases). Trimming took 2 bases from V and 2 from J, leaving 12 bases between them. Looked up from germline, CDR1 is MGHDK and CDR2 is SYGVNS. CDR3 length: 16 residues. This CDR3 reads CASSEIGGGTNEKLFF. DNA for the CDR3: TGTGCCAGCAGTGAAATCGGGGGCGGGACTAATGAAAAACTGTTTTTT.

At least ten counts were recorded for this clonotype. This CDR3 is CSAKWSNTGELFF. CDR3 nucleotides: TGCAGTGCTAAATGGTCGAACACCGGGGAGCTGTTTTTT. The chain has TRBV20-1 and TRBJ2-2; D gene ambiguous. Deletions cut 4 bases from V and 0 bases from J, with 6 bases between. There are 13 residues in the CDR3. In germline, CDR1 is DFQATT, CDR2 SNEGSKA (reference sequence).

The chain has TRBV6-1 and TRBJ2-3, with TRBD1 identical over 7 bases. With V trimmed by 5 bases and J by 2 bases, 7 bases remained unmatched. This CDR3 is built from 15 residues. Germline CDR1 MNHNS, CDR2 SASEGT. CDR3 DNA: TGTGCCAGCAGTCAAACAGGGGAATACACAGATACGCAGTATTTT. Translation gives CASSQTGEYTDTQYF.

This clonotype was counted many times. J is TRBJ2-2 and V is TRBV7-8; weak D call: TRBD2 (5 bases). V was shortened by 5 bases and J by 0 bases, with 19 bases between the two germline ends. The CDR3 contains 18 residues. Per the germline V gene, CDR1 is SGHVS and CDR2 is FQNEAQ. CDR3 protein: CASSILRGLQPNTGELFF. CDR3 coding DNA: TGTGCCAGCAGCATCCTCCGAGGACTCCAGCCGAACACCGGGGAGCTGTTTTTT.

In its sample, this clonotype was seen many times. V usage is TRBV20-1 and J usage is TRBJ1-4; D may be TRBD1 (5 bases). This CDR3 spans 13 amino acids. Germline V gene lookup returns CDR1 DFQATT and CDR2 SNEGSKA (reference sequence). The V gene lost 3 bases and the J gene lost 8 bases, with 13 bases spanning the gap. CDR3 sequence: CSARKRRGEKLFF. The CDR3 DNA sequence: TGCAGTGCTAGGAAACGGAGGGGAGAAAAACTGTTTTTT.

V is TRBV7-9 and J is TRBJ2-5; a possible D gene is TRBD2 (5 bases). Germline CDR1 reads SEHNR; CDR2 reads FQNEAQ (reference sequence). Trimming cost V 6 bases and J 5 bases, with 13 bases left between them. This CDR3 has 13 residues. The CDR3 protein is CASRPPLAETQYF. The CDR3 DNA follows: TGTGCCAGCAGGCCCCCATTAGCGGAGACCCAGTACTTC.

The chain recombines TRBV20-1 with TRBJ1-2; D is perhaps TRBD1 (6 bases). Trimming took 4 bases from V and 3 from J, leaving 9 bases between them. The CDR3 extends over 12 amino acids. The germline V gene has CDR1 DFQATT and CDR2 SNEGSKA (reference sequence). The CDR3 region has the DNA TGCAGTGCTACCAGGGGTGACTATGGCTACACCTTC. Translated: CSATRGDYGYTF.

At least ten counts were recorded for this clonotype. The chain has TRBV3-1 and TRBJ2-1; unclear D gene. The germline gives CDR1 LGHDT, CDR2 YNNKEL (reference sequence). V was pared by 1 base and J by 5 bases, with 12 bases between. This CDR3 has 15 amino acids. CDR3 sequence: CASSQAGRQNNEQFF. For the CDR3, the DNA is TGTGCCAGCAGCCAAGCCGGACGCCAAAACAATGAGCAGTTCTTC.

The rearrangement joins TRBV5-1 to TRBJ2-5, with D uncertain. Between the trimmed V and J ends, which lost 2 bases and 0 bases, there was a span of 8 bases. Germline CDR1 is SGHRS and CDR2 is YFSETQ. CDR3 length: 14 amino acids. The chain's CDR3 is CASSLAPYQETQYF. The CDR3 DNA sequence: TGCGCCAGCAGCTTAGCACCCTACCAAGAGACCCAGTACTTC. Drawing the rest from reference TRBV5-1 and TRBJ2-5, the complete variable domain is KAGVTQTPRYLIKTRGQQVTLSCSPISGHRSVSWYQQTPGQGLQFLFEYFSETQRNKGNFPGRFSGRQFSNSRSEMNVSTLELGDSALYLCASSLAPYQETQYFGPGTRLLVL.

The table lists this clonotype with many counts. The rearrangement joins TRBV7-2 to TRBJ1-2, with D unclear. The germline gives CDR1 SGHTA, CDR2 FQGNSA. The germline V and J ends were trimmed by 3 bases and 3 bases, with 8 bases remaining between them. This CDR3 comprises 13 residues. The CDR3 protein is CASSFGYDYGYTF. In DNA form, the CDR3 reads TGTGCCAGCAGCTTCGGATATGACTATGGCTACACCTTC. Together with reference TRBV7-2 and TRBJ1-2, the CDR3 gives the full variable domain: GAGVSQSPSNKVTEKGKDVELRCDPISGHTALYWYRQSLGQGLEFLIYFQGNSAPDKSGLPSDRFSAERTGGSVSTLTIQRTQQEDSAVYLCASSFGYDYGYTFGSGTRLTVV.